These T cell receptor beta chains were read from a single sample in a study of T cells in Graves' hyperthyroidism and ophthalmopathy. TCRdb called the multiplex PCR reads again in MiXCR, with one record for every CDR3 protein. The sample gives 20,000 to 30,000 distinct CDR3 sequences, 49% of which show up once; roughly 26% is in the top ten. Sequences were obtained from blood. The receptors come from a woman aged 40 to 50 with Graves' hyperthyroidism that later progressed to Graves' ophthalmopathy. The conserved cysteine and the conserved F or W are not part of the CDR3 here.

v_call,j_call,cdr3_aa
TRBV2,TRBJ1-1,ASRKGTNTEAF
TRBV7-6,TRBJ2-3,ASGPGGGTQY
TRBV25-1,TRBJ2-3,ASGLAAPTDTQY
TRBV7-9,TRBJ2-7,APPCSYEQY
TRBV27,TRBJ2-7,ASSSGAGVYGEQY
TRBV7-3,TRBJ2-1,ASSSVLAADNEQF
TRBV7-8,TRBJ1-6,ASSLEGSPLH
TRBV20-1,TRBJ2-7,SARGGLAGEQY
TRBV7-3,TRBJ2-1,ASSRGGEQF
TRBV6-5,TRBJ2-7,ASRKEHRNYEQY
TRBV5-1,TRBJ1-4,ASRQDSATNEKLF
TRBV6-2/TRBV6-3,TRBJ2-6,ASSPSGGTGANVLT
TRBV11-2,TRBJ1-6,ASSRAGGQGGYSPLH
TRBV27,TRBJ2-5,ASSLARAETQY
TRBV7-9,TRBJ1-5,ASSFVQPQH
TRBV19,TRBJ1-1,ASSPEGQPNTEAF
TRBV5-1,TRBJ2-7,ASSLRMGRASVEQY
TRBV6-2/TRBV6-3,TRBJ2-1,ASRTGLVHEQF
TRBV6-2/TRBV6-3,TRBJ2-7,ACSYGTGYEQY
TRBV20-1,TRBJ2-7,SAPQGTADEQY
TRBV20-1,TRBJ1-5,SARVPGGPQH
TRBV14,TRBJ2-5,ASSQGMLETQY
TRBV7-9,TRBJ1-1,ASSPILGGTEAF
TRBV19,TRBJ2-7,ASSMSSGSPYEQY
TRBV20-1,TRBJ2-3,SARDESGWGTDTQY
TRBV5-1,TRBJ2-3,ASSSGTGLYTDTQY
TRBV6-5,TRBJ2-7,ASSTSRQGGYEQY
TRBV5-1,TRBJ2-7,ASSLTAEQY
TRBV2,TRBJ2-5,ASSEPLTAQETQY
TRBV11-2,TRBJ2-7,ASRVGQTYEQY
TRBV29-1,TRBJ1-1,SVSGTDTEAF
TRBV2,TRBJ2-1,ASSEGLAFAYNEQF
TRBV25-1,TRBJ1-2,ASSAMTGGKDGYT
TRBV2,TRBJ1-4,ASETGTLNEKLF
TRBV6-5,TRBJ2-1,ASSYASGAYNEQF
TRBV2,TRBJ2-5,ASSGPGTRQETQY
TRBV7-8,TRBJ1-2,ASSLGVPGFVNYGYT
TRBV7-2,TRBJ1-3,ASSLGPVSGNTIY
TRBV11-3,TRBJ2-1,ASSTGLAYNEQF
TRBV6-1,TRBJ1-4,ASSLLAGGQEKLF
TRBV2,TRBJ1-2,ASSEATYGYT
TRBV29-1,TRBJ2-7,SVEDPGGSLRY
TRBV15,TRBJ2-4,ATSMIKNRPLKDIQY
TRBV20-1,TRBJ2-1,SAREGQGGSYNEQF
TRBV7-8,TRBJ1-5,ASSLIGGSIQPQH